Shown below are 17 T cell receptor beta chains from a single sample sequenced in a study of blood T cell repertoires in COVID-19. TCRdb's table, derived via immunoSEQ multiplex PCR, lists solely in-frame clones and lacks some. Of roughly 180,000 clones in the sample, about three quarters were seen once. Source material: peripheral blood. The receptors derive from a woman between 50 and 59 years old with active or convalescent COVID-19.

The V gene is TRBV7-8, the J gene TRBJ1-2, with D perhaps matching TRBD1 (5 bases). Germline CDR1 and CDR2: SGHVS and FQNEAQ. This CDR3 region has 14 residues. Trimming took off 1 base at V and 7 bases at J, with 13 bases between the two ends. DNA of the CDR3: TGTGCCAGCAGCTTAGAGGGCAGGCAGGGTGGCTACACCTTC. Translating it yields CASSLEGRQGGYTF.

The chain is built from TRBV19 and TRBJ1-2; maybe TRBD1 (6 bases). CDR1 is LNHDA and CDR2 is SQIVND in the germline V gene (reference sequence). The CDR3 totals 16 residues. V dropped 1 base and J dropped 5 bases, with 17 bases sitting between them. The chain's CDR3 is CASSIGGRGAGYGYTF. The CDR3 nucleotides read TGTGCCAGTAGTATAGGGGGTCGGGGGGCCGGGTATGGCTACACCTTC.

The chain's CDR3 is CASRANRANSPLHF. The CDR3 nucleotides are TGTGCCAGCAGAGCCAACAGGGCTAATTCACCCCTCCACTTT. V gene TRBV6-5 combines with J gene TRBJ1-6, with a possible D match to TRBD1 (6 bases). The V gene lost 6 bases and the J gene lost 6 bases, with 12 bases spanning the gap. CDR1 is MNHEY and CDR2 is SVGAGI in the germline V gene. This CDR3 has 14 residues.

This clone is a singleton in its sample. The V gene is TRBV5-4, the J gene TRBJ2-4; D might be TRBD1 (5 bases). Germline-derived CDR1 and CDR2 are SGHNT and YYREEE (reference sequence). Deletions cut 5 bases from V and 0 bases from J, with 15 bases between. This CDR3 region has 16 residues. CDR3 nucleotides: TGTGCCAGCAGTCTAGACAGTGGCGGAGCCAAAAACATTCAGTACTTC. Its protein product is CASSLDSGGAKNIQYF.

The V and J genes are TRBV9 and TRBJ2-5; tentative D call: TRBD2 (6 bases). Trimming cost V 4 bases and J 1 base, with 14 bases left between them. Germline V CDR1 and CDR2: SGDLS, YYNGEE. CDR3 size: 15 residues. CDR3 amino acids: CASSLQGGLQETQYF. Written as DNA, the CDR3 is TGTGCCAGCAGCCTCCAAGGAGGGCTCCAAGAGACCCAGTACTTC. The variable domain in full, completed from reference TRBV9 and TRBJ2-5, reads DSGVTQTPKHLITATGQRVTLRCSPRSGDLSVYWYQQSLDQGLQFLIQYYNGEERAKGNILERFSAQQFPDLHSELNLSSLELGDSALYFCASSLQGGLQETQYFGPGTRLLVL.

The chain joins TRBV29-1 to TRBJ1-2; 7 nucleotides line up with TRBD1. Germline CDR1 SQVTM, CDR2 ANQGSEA. The junction had 21 bases not matched to a gene; V was cut back by 6 bases and J by 8 bases. The CDR3 is 16 amino acids. CDR3 coding DNA: TGCAGCGTCCCCCGGGACAGTTTTAACCCTGGCGGGGGCTACACCTTC. Amino acids: CSVPRDSFNPGGGYTF.

This chain uses TRBV19 with TRBJ1-1; possible D gene TRBD1, 6 bases. Germline CDR1 and CDR2: LNHDA and SQIVND (reference sequence). The CDR3 spans 14 residues. The ends were cut back, 4 bases at V and 7 bases at J, with 16 bases in the middle. CDR3 sequence: CASSRRGARFEAFF. The CDR3 DNA is TGTGCCAGTAGTAGGCGGGGGGCCCGCTTTGAAGCTTTCTTT.

The chain has TRBV5-4 and TRBJ2-7; D is possibly TRBD2 (6 bases). The CDR3 is made up of 13 amino acids. Trimming cost V 4 bases and J 5 bases, with 13 bases left between them. Germline CDR1 reads SGHNT; CDR2 reads YYREEE (reference sequence). This chain's CDR3 is CASSPPPGDEQYF. DNA for the CDR3: TGTGCCAGCAGCCCCCCCCCGGGGGACGAGCAGTACTTC. Together with reference TRBV5-4 and TRBJ2-7, the CDR3 gives the full variable domain: ETGVTQSPTHLIKTRGQQVTLRCSSQSGHNTVSWYQQALGQGPQFIFQYYREEENGRGNFPPRFSGLQFPNYSSELNVNALELDDSALYLCASSPPPGDEQYFGPGTRLTVT.

The chain employs TRBV5-7 and TRBJ2-7; maybe TRBD2 (5 bases). TRBV5-7 is given ORF status, its function remaining uncertain. The V and J ends lost 5 bases and 2 bases respectively, with 14 bases between them. This CDR3 has 14 amino acids. The CDR3 DNA reads TGTGCCAGCAGAAAAGAGGGTAGCCCCTACGAGCAGTACTTC. Translation gives CASRKEGSPYEQYF.

The V gene is TRBV6-6, the J gene TRBJ1-5, with 7 bases matching TRBD1. With V trimmed by 2 bases and J by 4 bases, 5 bases remained unmatched. Germline CDR1 is MNHNY and CDR2 is SVGAGI (reference sequence). This CDR3 comprises 15 residues. The CDR3 sequence is CASSYEGASNQPQHF. As DNA, the CDR3 is TGTGCCAGCAGTTACGAGGGGGCCTCTAATCAGCCCCAGCATTTT.

V and J are TRBV19 and TRBJ1-2; D is unresolved. V was trimmed by 5 bases and J by 2 bases, leaving 27 bases between them. The V gene's germline CDR1 is LNHDA and CDR2 SQIVND (reference sequence). The CDR3 has 19 amino acids. CDR3 in amino acids: CASSLQNSGTDFLNYGYTF. The CDR3 region has the DNA TGTGCCAGTAGTCTGCAAAATTCCGGAACGGACTTTCTGAACTATGGCTACACCTTC. The complete variable domain, with remaining parts taken from reference TRBV19 and TRBJ1-2, reads DGGITQSPKYLFRKEGQNVTLSCEQNLNHDAMYWYRQDPGQGLRLIYYSQIVNDFQKGDIAEGYSVSREKKESFPLTVTSAQKNPTAFYLCASSLQNSGTDFLNYGYTFGSGTRLTVV.

Only one count was recorded for this clone. The chain employs TRBV28 and TRBJ2-2; 8 nucleotides agree with TRBD2. The J segment lost 5 bases and the V segment lost 1 base, leaving 6 bases of the junction unmatched. The germline V gene encodes CDR1 MDHEN and CDR2 SYDVKM. CDR3 length: 16 amino acids. The CDR3, as DNA: TGTGCCAGCAGTTTATCACGAGCGGGAGTTACCGGGGAGCTGTTTTTT. It is translated as CASSLSRAGVTGELFF.

The gene calls are TRBV7-3 and TRBJ2-1; TRBD2 agrees at 7 bases. Trimming removed 5 bases from V and 4 bases from J; junction bases left unmatched: 8. From germline, CDR1 is SGHTA and CDR2 FQGTGA. This CDR3 comprises 15 residues. The CDR3 spells CASSPRASGYNEQFF. The CDR3 bases are TGTGCCAGCAGCCCCCGGGCTAGCGGTTACAATGAGCAGTTCTTC.

The genes are TRBV2 and TRBJ2-2; 9 bases agree with TRBD2. CDR1 and CDR2 from the germline V gene are SNHLY and FYNNEI. The V gene end was trimmed by 4 bases and the J gene end by 6 bases; junction bases not matched to a gene: 6. CDR3 length equals 15 residues. The CDR3 loop reads CASSGAGGPAGELFF. As DNA, the CDR3 is TGTGCCAGCAGTGGCGCGGGAGGGCCAGCCGGGGAGCTGTTTTTT.

This chain links TRBV5-4 with TRBJ2-5, with D perhaps matching TRBD1 (5 bases). The CDR3 loop spans 14 amino acids. The germline CDR1 and CDR2 sequences are SGHNT and YYREEE (reference sequence). Trimming removed 5 bases from V and 1 base from J, with 12 bases in between. The CDR3 sequence: CASRLDSLQETQYF. For the CDR3, the DNA is TGTGCCAGCAGACTTGACAGCCTCCAAGAGACCCAGTACTTC.

This chain joins TRBV19 and TRBJ2-5; 11 bases line up with TRBD2. This CDR3 has 15 residues. With 4 bases clipped from V and 1 base from J, the junction kept 2 bases outside the gene matches. CDR1 is LNHDA, CDR2 SQIVND, per germline (reference sequence). The chain's CDR3 is CASSRGLAVQETQYF. The CDR3 DNA reads as TGTGCCAGTAGTAGGGGACTAGCGGTCCAAGAGACCCAGTACTTC.

The CDR3 sequence is CASSYRLSGNTIYF. The CDR3 region has the DNA TGTGCCAGCAGCTACAGGCTGTCTGGAAACACCATATATTTT. The chain is built from TRBV7-2 and TRBJ1-3; TRBD1 is a possible D gene (5 bases). Germline lookup yields CDR1 SGHTA and CDR2 FQGNSA. The CDR3 spans 14 residues. Trimming cost V 4 bases and J 1 base, with 8 bases left between them.